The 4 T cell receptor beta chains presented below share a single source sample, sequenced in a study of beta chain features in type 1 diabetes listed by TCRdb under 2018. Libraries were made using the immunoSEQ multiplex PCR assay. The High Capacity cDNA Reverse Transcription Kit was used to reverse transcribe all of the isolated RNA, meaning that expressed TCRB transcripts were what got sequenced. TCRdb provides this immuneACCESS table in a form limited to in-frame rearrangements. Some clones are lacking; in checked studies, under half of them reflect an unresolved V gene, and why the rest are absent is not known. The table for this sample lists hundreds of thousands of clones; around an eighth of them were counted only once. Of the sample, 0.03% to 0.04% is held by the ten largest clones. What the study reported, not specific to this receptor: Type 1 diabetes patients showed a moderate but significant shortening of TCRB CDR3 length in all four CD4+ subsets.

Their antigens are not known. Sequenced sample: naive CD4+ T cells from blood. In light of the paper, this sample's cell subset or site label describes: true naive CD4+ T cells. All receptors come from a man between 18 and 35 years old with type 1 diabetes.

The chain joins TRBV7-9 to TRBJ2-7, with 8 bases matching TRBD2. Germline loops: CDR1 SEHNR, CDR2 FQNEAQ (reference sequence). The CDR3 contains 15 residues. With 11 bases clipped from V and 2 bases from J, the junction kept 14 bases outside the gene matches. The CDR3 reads CARYTEREKTYEQYF. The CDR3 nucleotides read TGTGCCCGGTACACCGAGCGGGAGAAGACCTACGAGCAGTACTTC.

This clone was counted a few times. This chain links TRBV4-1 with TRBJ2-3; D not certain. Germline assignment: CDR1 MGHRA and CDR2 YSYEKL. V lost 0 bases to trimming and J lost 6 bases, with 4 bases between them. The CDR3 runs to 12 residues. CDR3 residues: CASSQDRDTQYF. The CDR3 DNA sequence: TGCGCCAGCAGCCAAGATCGGGATACGCAGTATTTT.

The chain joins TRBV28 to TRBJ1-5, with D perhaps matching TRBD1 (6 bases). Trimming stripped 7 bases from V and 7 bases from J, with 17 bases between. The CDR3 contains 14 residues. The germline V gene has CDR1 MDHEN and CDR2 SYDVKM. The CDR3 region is CASTLGGGQQPQHF. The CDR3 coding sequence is TGTGCCAGCACCCTCGGTGGGGGGCAACAGCCCCAGCATTTT.

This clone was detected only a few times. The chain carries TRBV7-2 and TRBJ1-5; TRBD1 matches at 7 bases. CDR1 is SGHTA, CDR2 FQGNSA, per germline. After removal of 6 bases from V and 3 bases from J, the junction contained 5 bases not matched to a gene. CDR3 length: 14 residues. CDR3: CASRRDSTNQPQHF. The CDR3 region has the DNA TGTGCCAGCAGACGGGACAGCACCAATCAGCCCCAGCATTTT.